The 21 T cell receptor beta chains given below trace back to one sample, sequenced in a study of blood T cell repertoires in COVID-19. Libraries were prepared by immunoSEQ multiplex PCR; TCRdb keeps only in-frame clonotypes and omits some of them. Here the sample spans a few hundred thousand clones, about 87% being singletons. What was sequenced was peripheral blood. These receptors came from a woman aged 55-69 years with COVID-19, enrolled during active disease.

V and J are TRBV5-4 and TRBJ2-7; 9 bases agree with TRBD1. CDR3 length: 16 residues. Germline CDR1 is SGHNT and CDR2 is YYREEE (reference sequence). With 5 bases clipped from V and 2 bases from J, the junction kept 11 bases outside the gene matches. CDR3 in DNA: TGTGCCAGCAGTCTTGGGGGTGGGACAGGGCCCTACGAGCAGTACTTC. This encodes CASSLGGGTGPYEQYF.

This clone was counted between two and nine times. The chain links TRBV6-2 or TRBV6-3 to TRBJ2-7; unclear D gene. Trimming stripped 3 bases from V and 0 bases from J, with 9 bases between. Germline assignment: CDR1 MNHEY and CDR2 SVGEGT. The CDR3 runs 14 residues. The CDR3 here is CASSYSTPSYEQYF. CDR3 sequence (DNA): TGTGCCAGCAGTTATTCGACACCCTCCTACGAGCAGTACTTC.

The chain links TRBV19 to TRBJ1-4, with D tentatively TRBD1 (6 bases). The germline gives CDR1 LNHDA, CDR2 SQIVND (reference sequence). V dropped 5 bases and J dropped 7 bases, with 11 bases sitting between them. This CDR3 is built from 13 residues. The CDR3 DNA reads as TGTGCCAGTAGTTCTCAGGGGAGTGAAAAACTGTTTTTT. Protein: CASSSQGSEKLFF.

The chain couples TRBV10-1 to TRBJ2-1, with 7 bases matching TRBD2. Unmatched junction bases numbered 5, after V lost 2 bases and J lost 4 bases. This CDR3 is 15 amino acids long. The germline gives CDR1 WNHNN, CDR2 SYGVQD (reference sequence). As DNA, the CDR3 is TGCGCCAGCAGTGAGCCGGCTAGCGGATACAATGAGCAGTTCTTC. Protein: CASSEPASGYNEQFF.

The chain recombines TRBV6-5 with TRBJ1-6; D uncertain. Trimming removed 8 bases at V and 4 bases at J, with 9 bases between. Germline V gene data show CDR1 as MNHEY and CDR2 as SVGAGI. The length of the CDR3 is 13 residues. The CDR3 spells CASQRGYNSPLHF. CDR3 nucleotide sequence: TGTGCCAGCCAACGAGGTTATAATTCACCCCTCCACTTT.

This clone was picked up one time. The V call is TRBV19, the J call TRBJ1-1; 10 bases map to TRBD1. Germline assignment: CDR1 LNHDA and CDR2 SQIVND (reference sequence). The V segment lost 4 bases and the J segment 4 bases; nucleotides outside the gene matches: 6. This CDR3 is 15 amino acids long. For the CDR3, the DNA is TGTGCCAGTAGTAATGCTCGGGACAGGGGCACTGAAGCTTTCTTT. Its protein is CASSNARDRGTEAFF.

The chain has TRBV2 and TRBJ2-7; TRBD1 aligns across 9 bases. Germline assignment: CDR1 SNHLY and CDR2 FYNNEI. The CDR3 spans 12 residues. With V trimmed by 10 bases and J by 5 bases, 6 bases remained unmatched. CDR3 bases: TGTGCCATTGACAGGGGGGGACACGAGCAGTACTTC. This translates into CAIDRGGHEQYF.

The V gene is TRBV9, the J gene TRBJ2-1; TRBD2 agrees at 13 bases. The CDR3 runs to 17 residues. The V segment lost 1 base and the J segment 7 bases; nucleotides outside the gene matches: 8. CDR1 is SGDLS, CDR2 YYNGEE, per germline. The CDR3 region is CASSVQGTSGNVNEQFF. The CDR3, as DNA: TGTGCCAGCAGCGTACAAGGGACTAGCGGGAATGTGAATGAGCAGTTCTTC.

The CDR3 DNA reads TGTGCCAGCAGCTTCCCTCCCCCCTACGAGCAGTACTTC. Its protein is CASSFPPPYEQYF. The chain joins TRBV7-3 to TRBJ2-7; D unclear. Germline V gene lookup returns CDR1 SGHTA and CDR2 FQGTGA. This CDR3 is built from 13 residues. Trimming removed 3 bases from V and 2 bases from J, with 8 bases in between.

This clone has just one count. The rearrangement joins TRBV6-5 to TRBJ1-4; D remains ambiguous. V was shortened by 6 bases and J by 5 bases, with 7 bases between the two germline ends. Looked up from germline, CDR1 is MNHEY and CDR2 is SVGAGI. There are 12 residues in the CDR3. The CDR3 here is CASRALNEKLFF. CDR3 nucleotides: TGTGCCAGCAGAGCACTGAATGAAAAACTGTTTTTT.

CDR3 sequence reads: CASSHRLAGETQYF. In DNA, the CDR3 is TGTGCCAGCAGCCATAGACTAGCGGGAGAGACCCAGTACTTC. This rearrangement joins TRBV3-1 (or the pseudogene TRBV3-2) to TRBJ2-5; TRBD2 matches at 10 bases. The CDR3 totals 14 residues. J lost 4 bases, V lost 3 bases, and 2 bases had no gene match. In germline, CDR1 is LGHDT, CDR2 YNNKEL (reference sequence).

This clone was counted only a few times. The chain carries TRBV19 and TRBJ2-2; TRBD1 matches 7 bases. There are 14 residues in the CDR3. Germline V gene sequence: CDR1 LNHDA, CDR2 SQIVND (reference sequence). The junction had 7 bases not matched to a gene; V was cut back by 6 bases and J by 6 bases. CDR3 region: CASRQGSGAGELFF. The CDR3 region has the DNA TGTGCCAGTAGACAGGGGTCTGGGGCCGGGGAGCTGTTTTTT.

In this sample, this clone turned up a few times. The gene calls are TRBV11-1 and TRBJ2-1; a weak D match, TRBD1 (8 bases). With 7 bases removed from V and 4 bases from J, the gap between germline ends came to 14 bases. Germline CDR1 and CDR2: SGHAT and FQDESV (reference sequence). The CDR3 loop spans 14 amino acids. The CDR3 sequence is CASTQGGVYNEQFF. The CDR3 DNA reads TGTGCCAGCACACAGGGGGGGGTATACAATGAGCAGTTCTTC.

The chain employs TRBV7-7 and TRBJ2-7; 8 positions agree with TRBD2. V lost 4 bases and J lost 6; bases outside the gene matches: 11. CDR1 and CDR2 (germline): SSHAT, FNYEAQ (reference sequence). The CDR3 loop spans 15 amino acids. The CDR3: CASSSSSGPPAEQYF. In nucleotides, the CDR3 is TGTGCCAGCAGCTCCTCTAGCGGGCCCCCAGCCGAGCAGTACTTC.

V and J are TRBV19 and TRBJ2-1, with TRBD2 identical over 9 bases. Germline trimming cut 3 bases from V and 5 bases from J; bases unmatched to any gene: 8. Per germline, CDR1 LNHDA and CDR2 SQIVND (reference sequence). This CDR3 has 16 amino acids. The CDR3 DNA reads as TGTGCCAGTAGTATTGGTCGGCGGGAGGGCCACAATGAGCAGTTCTTC. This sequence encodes CASSIGRREGHNEQFF.

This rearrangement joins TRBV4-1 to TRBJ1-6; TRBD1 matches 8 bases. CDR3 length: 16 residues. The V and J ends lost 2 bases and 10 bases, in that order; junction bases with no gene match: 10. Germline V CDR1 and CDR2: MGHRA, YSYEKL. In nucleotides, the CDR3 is TGCGCCAGCAGCCAACAGCCGGGACAGGACTACTCACCCCTCCACTTT. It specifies CASSQQPGQDYSPLHF.

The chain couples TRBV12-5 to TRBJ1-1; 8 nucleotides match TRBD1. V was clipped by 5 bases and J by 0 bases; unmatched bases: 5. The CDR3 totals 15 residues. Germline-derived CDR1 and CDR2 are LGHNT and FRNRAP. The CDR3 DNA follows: TGTGCTAGTGGTCCTAGGGACAGGTTGAACACTGAAGCTTTCTTT. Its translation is CASGPRDRLNTEAFF.

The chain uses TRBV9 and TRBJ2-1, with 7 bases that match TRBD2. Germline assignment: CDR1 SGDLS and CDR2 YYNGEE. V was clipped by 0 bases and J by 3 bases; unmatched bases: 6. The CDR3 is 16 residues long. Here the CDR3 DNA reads TGTGCCAGCAGCGTAGTAGGCGGGAGTGGCTACAATGAGCAGTTCTTC. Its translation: CASSVVGGSGYNEQFF.

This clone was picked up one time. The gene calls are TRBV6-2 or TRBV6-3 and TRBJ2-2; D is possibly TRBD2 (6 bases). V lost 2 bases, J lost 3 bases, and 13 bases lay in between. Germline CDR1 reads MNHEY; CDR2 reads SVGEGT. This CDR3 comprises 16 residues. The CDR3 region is CASSYTGDFDTGELFF. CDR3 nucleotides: TGTGCCAGCAGTTACACGGGAGACTTCGACACCGGGGAGCTGTTTTTT.

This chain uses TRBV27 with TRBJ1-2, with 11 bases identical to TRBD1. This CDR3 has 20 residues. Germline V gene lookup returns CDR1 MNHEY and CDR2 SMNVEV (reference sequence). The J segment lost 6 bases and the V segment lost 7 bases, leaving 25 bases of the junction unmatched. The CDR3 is CASISLGGTGGTSSRNGYTF. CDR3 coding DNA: TGTGCCAGCATTTCTCTAGGCGGGACAGGGGGGACTTCGAGCAGGAATGGCTACACCTTC.

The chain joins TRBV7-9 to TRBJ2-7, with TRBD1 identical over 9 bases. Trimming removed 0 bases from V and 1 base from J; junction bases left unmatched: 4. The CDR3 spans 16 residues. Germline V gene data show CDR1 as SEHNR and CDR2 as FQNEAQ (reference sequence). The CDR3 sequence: CASSLAGQGISYEQYF. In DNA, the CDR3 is TGTGCCAGCAGCTTAGCGGGACAGGGCATTTCCTACGAGCAGTACTTC.